This T cell receptor beta chain was captured by sequencing in a study of T cell repertoires in cytomegalovirus infection (dated by TCRdb to between 2018 and 2021). At the level of the whole study: Alongside well-studied HLA-B-restricted epitopes, the peptide stimulations were aimed at recently identified HLA-C-restricted CMV epitopes, whose presentation resists viral immunomodulation. The HLA type of each donor mattered for the analysis, because public TCR beta signatures pointed to carriage of CMV infection along with the matching HLA type.

This clonotype was counted only a few times. Its antigen specificity is not known. No base quality values were provided; no much bigger clone lies one nucleotide off. Sequenced using an Illumina HiSeq 1500. TCRdb redid the processing of the public reads, applying fastp at Q25 and MiXCR, and retained in-frame beta chains. Rows matching on CDR3 protein sequence are summarized as one entry with the most common DNA and genes. The sample table records around 750,000 distinct CDR3 sequences; about 33% of these occur just once. The leading ten clones occupy 9.5% to 15% of the sample. Broader findings and caveats from the paper: In the ex vivo response, HLA-C-restricted CMV-specific TCR beta clonotypes were dominant, and in two of eight donors the single most frequent clonotype came from this HLA-C-restricted group. Cumulative frequency of public TCR beta family members discriminated carriers of CMV infection plus the relevant HLA type in this cohort and an independent roughly 330-donor cohort.

Read against the paper, the sample's treatment or condition label means: in vitro stimulation with specific CMV peptide epitopes to enrich CMV-specific T cells. Source: cultured CD8+ T cells from PBMCs, taken from culture after CMV antigen stimulation. This sequence was found in a human donor in good health (CMV status not recorded). Some clones in this sample may be carry-over from other donors' samples.

The CDR3 amino acid sequence is: CASRHNTEAFF. The sequenced DNA is TGTGCCAGCAGACATAACACTGAAGCTTTCTTT. This chain is built from TRBV5-4 and TRBJ1-1, with no reliable assignment of the D segment. CDR1 and CDR2, looked up from the germline V gene (reference sequence), are SGHNT and YYREEE. The CDR3 runs 11 amino acids, cysteine and phenylalanine included. The kept DNA is CDR3 alone, 33 bases in frame from the first base. Between the V and J ends, shortened by 5 bases and 2 bases respectively, the junction contains 4 bases.